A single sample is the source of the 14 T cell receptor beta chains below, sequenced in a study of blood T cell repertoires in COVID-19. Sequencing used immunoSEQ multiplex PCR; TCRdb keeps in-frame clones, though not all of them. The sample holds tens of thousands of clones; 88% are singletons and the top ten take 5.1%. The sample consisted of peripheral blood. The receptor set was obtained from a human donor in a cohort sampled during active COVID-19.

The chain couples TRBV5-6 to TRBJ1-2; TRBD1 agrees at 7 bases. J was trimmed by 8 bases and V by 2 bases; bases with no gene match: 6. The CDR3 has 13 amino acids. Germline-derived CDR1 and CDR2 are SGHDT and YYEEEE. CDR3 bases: TGTGCCAGCAGCTTATCCAGGGACAGCGGCTACACCTTC. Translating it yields CASSLSRDSGYTF.

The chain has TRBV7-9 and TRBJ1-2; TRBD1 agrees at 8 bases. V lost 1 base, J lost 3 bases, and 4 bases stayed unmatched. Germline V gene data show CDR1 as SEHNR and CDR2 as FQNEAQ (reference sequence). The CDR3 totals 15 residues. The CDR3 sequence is CASSLGSGGDYGYTF. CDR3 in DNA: TGTGCCAGCAGCTTAGGGTCAGGGGGCGACTATGGCTACACCTTC.

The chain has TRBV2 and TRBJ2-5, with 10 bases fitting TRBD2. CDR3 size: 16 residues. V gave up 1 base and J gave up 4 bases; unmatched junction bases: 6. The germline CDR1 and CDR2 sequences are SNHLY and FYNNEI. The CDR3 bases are TGTGCCAGCAGTGAAGTAAGAGCGGGGGGGCGAGAGACCCAGTACTTC. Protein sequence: CASSEVRAGGRETQYF.

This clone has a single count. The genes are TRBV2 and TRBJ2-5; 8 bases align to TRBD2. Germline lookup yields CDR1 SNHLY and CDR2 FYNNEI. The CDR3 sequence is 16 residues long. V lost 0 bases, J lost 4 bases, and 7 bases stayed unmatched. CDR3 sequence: CASSEAIAGSGETQYF. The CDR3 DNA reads TGTGCCAGCAGTGAAGCCATAGCGGGGAGCGGAGAGACCCAGTACTTC.

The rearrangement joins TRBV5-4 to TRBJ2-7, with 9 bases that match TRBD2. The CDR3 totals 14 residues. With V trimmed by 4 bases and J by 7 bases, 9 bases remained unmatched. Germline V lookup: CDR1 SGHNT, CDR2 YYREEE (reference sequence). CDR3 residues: CASSPGLATKEQYF. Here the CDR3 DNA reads TGTGCCAGCAGCCCGGGACTAGCTACGAAGGAGCAGTACTTC.

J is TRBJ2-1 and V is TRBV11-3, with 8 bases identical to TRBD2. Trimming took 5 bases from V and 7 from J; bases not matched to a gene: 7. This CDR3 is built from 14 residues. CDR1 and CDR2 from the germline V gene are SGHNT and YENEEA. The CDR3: CASSQGLAGNEQFF. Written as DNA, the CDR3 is TGTGCCAGCAGCCAAGGACTAGCAGGGAATGAGCAGTTCTTC.

CDR3 DNA: TGCGCCAGCAGCCCGGGGGGGCGTAATGATGAAAAACTGTTTTTT. Protein sequence: CASSPGGRNDEKLFF. V usage is TRBV5-1 and J usage is TRBJ1-4, with TRBD1 as a possible D gene (6 bases). Germline CDR1 is SGHRS and CDR2 is YFSETQ. Trimming took off 4 bases at V and 6 bases at J, with 16 bases between the two ends. The CDR3 totals 15 residues.

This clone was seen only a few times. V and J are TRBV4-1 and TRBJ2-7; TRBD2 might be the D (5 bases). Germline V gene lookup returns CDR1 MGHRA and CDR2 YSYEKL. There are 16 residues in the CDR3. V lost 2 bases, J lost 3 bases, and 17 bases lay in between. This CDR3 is CASSQTPRGPHYEQYF. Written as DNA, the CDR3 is TGCGCCAGCAGCCAAACCCCGAGAGGGCCACACTACGAGCAGTACTTC.

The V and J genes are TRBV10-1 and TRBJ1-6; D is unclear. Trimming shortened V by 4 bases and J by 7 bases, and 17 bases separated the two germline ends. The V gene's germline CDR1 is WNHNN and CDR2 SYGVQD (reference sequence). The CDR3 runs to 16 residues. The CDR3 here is CASSVKLKTGNSPLHF. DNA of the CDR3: TGCGCCAGCAGTGTAAAACTTAAAACGGGAAATTCACCCCTCCACTTT.

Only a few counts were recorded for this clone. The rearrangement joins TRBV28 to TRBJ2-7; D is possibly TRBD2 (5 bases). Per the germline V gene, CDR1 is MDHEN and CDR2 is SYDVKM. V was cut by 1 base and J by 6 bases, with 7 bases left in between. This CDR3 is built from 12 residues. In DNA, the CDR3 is TGTGCCAGCAGTTTATACGGAGGCGAGCAGTACTTC. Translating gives CASSLYGGEQYF.

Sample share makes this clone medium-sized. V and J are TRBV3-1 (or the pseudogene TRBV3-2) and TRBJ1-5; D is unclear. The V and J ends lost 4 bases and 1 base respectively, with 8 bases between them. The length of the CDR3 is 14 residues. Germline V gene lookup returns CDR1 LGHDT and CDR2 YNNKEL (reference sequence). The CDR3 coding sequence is TGTGCCAGCAGCCCCCATGAGAGCAATCAGCCCCAGCATTTT. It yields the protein CASSPHESNQPQHF.

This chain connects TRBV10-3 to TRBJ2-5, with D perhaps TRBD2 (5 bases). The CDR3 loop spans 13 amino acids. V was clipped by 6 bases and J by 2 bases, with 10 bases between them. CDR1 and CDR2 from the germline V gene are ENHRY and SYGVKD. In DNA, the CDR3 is TGTGCCATCAGACCCCGGGGACAAGAGACCCAGTACTTC. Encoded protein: CAIRPRGQETQYF.

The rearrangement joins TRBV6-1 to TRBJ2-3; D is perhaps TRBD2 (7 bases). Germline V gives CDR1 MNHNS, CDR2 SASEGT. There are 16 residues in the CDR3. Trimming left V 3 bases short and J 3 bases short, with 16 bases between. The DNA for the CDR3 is TGTGCCAGCAGTGACGTATGGGGGGGCCTTACAGATACGCAGTATTTT. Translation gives CASSDVWGGLTDTQYF.

The CDR3 DNA reads TGTGCCAGCAGTTTATCCCTGTTCAACACCGGGGAGCTGTTTTTT. Translating it yields CASSLSLFNTGELFF. The rearrangement joins TRBV28 to TRBJ2-2; D is ambiguous. The CDR3 covers 15 residues. Germline V gene sequence: CDR1 MDHEN, CDR2 SYDVKM. The germline V and J ends were trimmed by 1 base and 2 bases, with 8 bases remaining between them.